The rows below give T cell receptor beta chains drawn from one sample of a study of control samples from healthy donors and cancer patients. This table comes from immunoSEQ multiplex PCR, and its TCRdb copy is limited to in-frame clones, with some not included. The profile shows some 120,000 clones, more than 75% of them singletons. Material for sequencing was blood. These TCRs come from a man aged 18-30 years in good health. Both conserved end residues are part of each CDR3. D genes are given only for firm matches. Some rows have no size entry. The others give once, few or many, or a class for an expanded clone.

>TRBV6-5|TRBJ1-5|-|few
CASSRRSSNQPQHF
TGTGCCAGCTCCCGGAGAAGTAGCAATCAGCCCCAGCATTTT
>TRBV24-1|TRBJ2-1|-|once
CATSDKTVYNEQFF
TGTGCCACCAGTGACAAGACAGTTTACAATGAGCAGTTCTTC
>TRBV6-6|TRBJ2-5|-|once
CASSLSETQYF
TGTGCCAGCAGTTTATCCGAGACCCAGTACTTC
>TRBV28|TRBJ1-2|TRBD1|-
CASSLAAFTGQVLYGYTF
TGTGCCAGCAGTTTAGCCGCATTTACCGGACAGGTTCTCTATGGCTACACCTTC
>TRBV7-2|TRBJ2-2|-|-
CASSLLGSPNTGELFF
TGTGCCAGCAGCTTACTCGGGAGTCCCAACACCGGGGAGCTGTTTTTT
>TRBV25-1|TRBJ2-5|-|-
CAVRSYQETQYF
TGTGCCGTGCGGTCGTACCAAGAGACCCAGTACTTC
>TRBV14|TRBJ2-7|-|-
CASSQAYEQYF
TGTGCCAGCAGCCAAGCCTACGAGCAGTACTTC
>TRBV7-7|TRBJ2-1|-|-
CASSLGQSYNEQFF
TGTGCTAGCAGCTTAGGGCAGAGCTACAATGAGCAGTTCTTC
>TRBV24-1|TRBJ1-2|-|-
CATSLTVGAGYTF
TGTGCCACCAGTTTGACAGTGGGAGCGGGCTACACCTTC
>TRBV6-5|TRBJ2-7|TRBD2|-
CASLPTSGYEQYF
TGTGCCAGCCTCCCGACTAGCGGCTACGAGCAGTACTTC
>TRBV30|TRBJ1-4|-|-
CAWSVGSANEKLFF
TGTGCCTGGAGTGTAGGATCGGCTAATGAAAAACTGTTTTTT
>TRBV7-3|TRBJ2-1|-|-
CASSLTYGTVGGEQFF
TGTGCCAGCAGCTTAACGTATGGGACTGTCGGCGGGGAGCAGTTCTTC
>TRBV28|TRBJ1-3|-|-
CASTLWGGSGNTIYF
TGTGCCAGCACCCTATGGGGGGGATCTGGAAACACCATATATTTT
>TRBV24-1|TRBJ2-1|-|-
CATNLLGQFF
TGTGCCACCAATCTATTAGGGCAGTTCTTC
>TRBV19|TRBJ2-7|-|-
CASSILPLSFEQYF
TGTGCCAGTAGTATACTGCCATTAAGCTTCGAGCAGTACTTC
>TRBV7-8|TRBJ2-1|-|-
CASSLEGTYNEQFF
TGTGCCAGCAGCTTAGAGGGTACCTACAATGAGCAGTTCTTC
>TRBV24-1|TRBJ2-5|TRBD1|-
CATRQGAQETQYF
TGTGCCACCAGACAGGGGGCCCAAGAGACCCAGTACTTC
>TRBV24-1|TRBJ2-5|-|-
CATSEPGPSGGETQYF
TGTGCCACCAGTGAACCGGGACCCTCTGGGGGGGAGACCCAGTACTTC
>TRBV7-9|TRBJ1-5|-|-
CASSLDGQSRPQHF
TGTGCCAGCAGCCTGGACGGGCAGTCACGGCCCCAGCATTTT
>TRBV6-2/TRBV6-3|TRBJ1-1|-|-
CASSSRVLAEAFF
TGTGCCAGCAGTTCGAGGGTCCTTGCTGAAGCTTTCTTT